This T cell receptor (beta chain) was identified in a study of memory CD4+ T cells and cytomegalovirus serostatus. CDR1 and CDR2 from the germline V gene are SQVTM and ANQGSEA. The ends lost 7 bases at V and 3 bases at J; junction bases unmatched: 3. The CDR3 has 12 residues. Single viable CD3+CD4+CD8-CD45RO+ cells were sorted as the memory CD4+ T cells. Comment on this clone: The antigen remains undetermined.

Regarding the study as a whole: The CMV-associated TCR signature appears largely within the CD4+ memory repertoire. About 40% of the roughly 160 known CMV-associated TCRbeta sequences appeared in CD4+ memory.

Clones were read by immunoSEQ multiplex PCR, and TCRdb kept only the in-frame ones, dropping some. The table shows about 59,000 clones, with around 80% occurring only once. The specimen was memory CD4+ T cells from blood. This clonotype was obtained from an adult in good health and CMV-seronegative. The gene calls are TRBV29-1 and TRBJ1-2; 9 nucleotides line up with TRBD1. CDR3: CSGRTGDYGYTF. CDR3 nucleotides: TGCAGCGGTCGGACAGGGGACTATGGCTACACCTTC.